What follows describes a single TCR beta chain. After removal of 6 bases from V and 8 bases from J, the junction contained 6 bases not matched to a gene. Looked up from germline, CDR1 is MDHEN and CDR2 is SYDVKM. This CDR3 comprises 13 residues. The record originates from a study of blood T cell repertoires in COVID-19. About the study: In each case, the material was cDNA or gDNA derived from T cells, B-cell-depleted T cells, or PBMCs.

Only in-frame clones appear in the TCRdb table, and some are missing; sequencing was by immunoSEQ multiplex PCR. The data contain some 100,000 clones, approximately 92% of them singletons. The sequence was obtained from a woman over 75 with active COVID-19. The chain combines TRBV28 with TRBJ2-1; TRBD1 aligns across 8 bases. What was sequenced was peripheral blood. The CDR3, as DNA: TGTGCCAGCAGGTCGACAGGGGCCCATGAGCAGTTCTTC. This gives the protein CASRSTGAHEQFF.